The sequence of this T cell receptor beta chain was determined in a study of spatial heterogeneity in lung cancer. Overall study context: Raw-read counts averaged over ten per unique TCR and UMI combination.

Time point in this sample: sample taken at primary tumor resection. From tumor, nontumor lung or frozen PBMC, whole RNA was taken unsorted for sequencing. TCRdb analysed the 5' RACE reads with MiXCR anew, one entry per CDR3 protein. The sample gives approximately 5,500 distinct CDR3 sequences, about 26% of which show up once; approximately 15% is in the top ten. By share of the sample, this clonotype is medium-sized. Germline CDR1 SEHNR, CDR2 FQNEAQ (reference sequence). The CDR3 runs to 12 residues. Trimming took 5 bases from V and 6 from J, leaving 10 bases between them. This receptor was identified in a male donor with early-stage non-small cell lung cancer. The input for sequencing was PBMCs, taken at surgery. V gene TRBV7-9 combines with J gene TRBJ1-2, with D perhaps TRBD1 (6 bases). DNA of the CDR3: TGTGCCAGCAGCCCGGACAGCAATGGCTACACCTTC. It encodes CASSPDSNGYTF.